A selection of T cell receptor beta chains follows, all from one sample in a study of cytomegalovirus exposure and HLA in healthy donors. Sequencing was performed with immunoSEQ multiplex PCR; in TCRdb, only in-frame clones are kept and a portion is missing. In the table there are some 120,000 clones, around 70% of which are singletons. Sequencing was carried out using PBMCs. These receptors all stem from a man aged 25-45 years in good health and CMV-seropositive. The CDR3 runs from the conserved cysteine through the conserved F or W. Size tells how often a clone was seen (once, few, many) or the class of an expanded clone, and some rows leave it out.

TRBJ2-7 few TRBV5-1 CASSLLTLTSGSYEQYF
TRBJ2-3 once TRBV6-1 CASRYQGVTDTQYF
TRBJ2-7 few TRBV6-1 CASSDLTGGFDEQYF
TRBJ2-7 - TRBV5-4 CASSLDGGRARQPYEQYF
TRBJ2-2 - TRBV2 CASRIGAGNTGELFF
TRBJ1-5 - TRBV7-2 CASSSPGQPQHF
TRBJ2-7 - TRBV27 CASSRGLAGVYEQYF
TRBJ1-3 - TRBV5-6 CASSLGAGALSGNTIYF
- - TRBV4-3 CASSQEGQLTYEQYF
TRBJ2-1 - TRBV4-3 CASSQDLTSGYNEQFF
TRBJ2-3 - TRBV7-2 CASSLGSYVTDTQYF
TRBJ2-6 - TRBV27 CASSESVSGANVLTF
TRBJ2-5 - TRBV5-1 CASSLTRLEGETQYF
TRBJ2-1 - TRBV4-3 CASSQDLLRETFNEQFF
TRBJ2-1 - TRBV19 CASSMGMRAGGYNEQFF
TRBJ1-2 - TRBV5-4 CASSSPTGGLHYGYTF
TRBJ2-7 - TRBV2 CATRGASYEQYF
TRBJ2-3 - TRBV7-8 CASSPGLAFGTDTQYF
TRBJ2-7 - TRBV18 CASSPLMEGVGYEQYF
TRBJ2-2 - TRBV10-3 CAISEGAQWGPGELFF
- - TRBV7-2 CASSPPPGAYEQYF
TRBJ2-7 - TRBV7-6 CASSSGTRGVYEQYF
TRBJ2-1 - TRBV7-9 CASSVNSGLAGGNRFF
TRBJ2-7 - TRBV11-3 CASSPGRGGSYEQYF
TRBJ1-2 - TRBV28 CASSLTGDGFGYTF
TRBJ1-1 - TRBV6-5 CASSPTSEQAFF